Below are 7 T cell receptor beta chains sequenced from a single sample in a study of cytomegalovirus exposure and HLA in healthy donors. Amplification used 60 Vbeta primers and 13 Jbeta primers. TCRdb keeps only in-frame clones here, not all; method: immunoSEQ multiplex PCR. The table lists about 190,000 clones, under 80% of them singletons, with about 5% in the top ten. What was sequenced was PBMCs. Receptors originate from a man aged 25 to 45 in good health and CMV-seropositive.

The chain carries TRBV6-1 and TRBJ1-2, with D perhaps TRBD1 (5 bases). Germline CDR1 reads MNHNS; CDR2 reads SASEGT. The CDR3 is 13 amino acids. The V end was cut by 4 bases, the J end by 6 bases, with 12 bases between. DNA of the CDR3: TGTGCCAGCAGTGGGCAGGGAGGGCATGGCTACACCTTC. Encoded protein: CASSGQGGHGYTF.

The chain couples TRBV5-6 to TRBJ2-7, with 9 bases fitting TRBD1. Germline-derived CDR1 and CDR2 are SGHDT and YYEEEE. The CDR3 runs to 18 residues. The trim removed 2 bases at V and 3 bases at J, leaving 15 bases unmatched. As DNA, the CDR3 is TGTGCCAGCAGCTTCAAAATGCCCGTTTCGGGACAGGGCTACGAGCAGTACTTC. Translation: CASSFKMPVSGQGYEQYF.

In DNA, the CDR3 is TGTGCCAGCAGCTTAAACAGGATGAACACTGAAGCTTTCTTT. The encoded protein is CASSLNRMNTEAFF. The rearrangement joins TRBV11-2 to TRBJ1-1; TRBD1 is a possible D gene (5 bases). The CDR3 is made up of 14 amino acids. Trimming removed 2 bases from V and 0 bases from J, with 7 bases in between. The V gene's germline CDR1 is SGHAT and CDR2 FQNNGV.

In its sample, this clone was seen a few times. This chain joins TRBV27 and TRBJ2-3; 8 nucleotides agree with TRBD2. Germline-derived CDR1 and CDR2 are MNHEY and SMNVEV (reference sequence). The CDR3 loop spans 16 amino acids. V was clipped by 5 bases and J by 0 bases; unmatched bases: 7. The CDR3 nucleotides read TGTGCCAGCAGTCCCAATTTAGCGGGGAGCACAGATACGCAGTATTTT. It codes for CASSPNLAGSTDTQYF.

CDR3 DNA: TGTGCCAGCAGGCCGGGACAGGGATACCAAGAGACCCAGTACTTC. Its protein is CASRPGQGYQETQYF. This chain links TRBV27 with TRBJ2-5; TRBD1 matches 9 bases. Germline V gene sequence: CDR1 MNHEY, CDR2 SMNVEV (reference sequence). The CDR3 has 15 amino acids. Trimming removed 6 bases from V and 0 bases from J; junction bases left unmatched: 5.

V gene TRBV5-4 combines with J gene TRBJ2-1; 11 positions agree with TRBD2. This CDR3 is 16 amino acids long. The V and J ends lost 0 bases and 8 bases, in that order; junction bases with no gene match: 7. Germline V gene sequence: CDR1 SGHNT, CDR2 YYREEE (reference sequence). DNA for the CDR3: TGTGCCAGCAGCTTGGCCGGGACTAGCGGCTTGTATGAGCAGTTCTTC. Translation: CASSLAGTSGLYEQFF.

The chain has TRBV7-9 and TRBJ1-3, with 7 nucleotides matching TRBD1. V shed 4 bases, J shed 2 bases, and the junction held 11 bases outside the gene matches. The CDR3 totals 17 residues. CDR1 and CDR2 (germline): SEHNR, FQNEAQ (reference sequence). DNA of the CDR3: TGTGCCAGCAGCTCTACCAGGACAGGAGGCCCTGGAAACACCATATATTTT. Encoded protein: CASSSTRTGGPGNTIYF.